This TCR beta chain came from a study of T cell responses to AZD1222 COVID-19 vaccine. This clone was counted once. Germline CDR1 is SGHVS and CDR2 is FQNEAQ. This CDR3 region has 17 residues. The trim removed 5 bases at V and 8 bases at J, leaving 10 bases unmatched. TCRdb's copy holds only in-frame clones and misses some; the assay was immunoSEQ multiplex PCR. The table records about 120,000 clones, roughly 91% of them present only once. Sequenced here: peripheral blood, sampled 28 days after the second AZD1222 dose. V is TRBV7-8 and J is TRBJ2-1, with TRBD2 identical over 15 bases. This clonotype was sampled from an adult who received the AZD1222 COVID-19 vaccine. Here the CDR3 DNA reads TGTGCCAGCAGCCCCCGGACTAGCGGGAGGGCCGTACATGAGCAGTTCTTC. It yields the protein CASSPRTSGRAVHEQFF.